In its sample, the clone carrying this TCR beta chain was seen a few times. Its cognate antigen is unknown. Within the sample, other DNA sequences also encode this same CDR3. The data were produced by immunoSEQ multiplex PCR, yet TCRdb's version contains in-frame clones alone and is incomplete. The data hold over a thousand clones, with 25% to 30% observed a single time. These data originate in a study of T cells in localized non-small cell lung cancer. The study's findings and limits: There was an association of higher blood T cell density with longer overall survival. For the top 100 tumor clones, a median roughly 55 also appeared in adjacent lung.

Germline CDR1 is SGHNT and CDR2 is YENEEA. Trimming took off 5 bases at V and 0 bases at J, with 11 bases between the two ends. This CDR3 is built from 14 residues. Neighboring lung without atypia was obtained no less than 2 cm from the tumor margin. The specimen was normal lung tissue next to the tumor, collected before any cancer treatment. This sequence originates from a woman aged 18 to 55 with stage III lung adenocarcinoma. The chain is built from TRBV11-3 and TRBJ2-7, with D perhaps assigned TRBD1 or TRBD2 (5 bases each). CDR3 bases: TGTGCCAGCAGCCTGGGGACCGTCTCCTACGAGCAGTACTTC. This codes for CASSLGTVSYEQYF.